The next 9 T cell receptor beta chains were all read from a single sample in a study of breast tumors, draining lymph nodes, adjacent tissues. One entry per CDR3 protein, called by TCRdb with MiXCR from the multiplex PCR reads. The table shows over 9,000 distinct CDR3 sequences, with 50% to 60% occurring only once. Sequencing was carried out using breast tumor tissue. These receptors were taken from a female donor with breast cancer. Some clones in this sample may be carry-over from other donors' samples.

CDR3 in amino acids: CASSRTPLAGGGAGEQFF. DNA of the CDR3: TGCGCCAGCAGCCGCACCCCCCTAGCGGGAGGGGGCGCGGGTGAGCAGTTCTTC. This sequence joins TRBV5-1 and TRBJ2-1; 12 bases align to TRBD2. V dropped 4 bases and J dropped 9; count of bases not matched to a gene: 17. The germline gives CDR1 SGHRS, CDR2 YFSETQ. The CDR3 totals 18 residues.

The chain has TRBV20-1 and TRBJ2-2; no clear D gene. Germline V lookup: CDR1 DFQATT, CDR2 SNEGSKA (reference sequence). The ends were cut back, 0 bases at V and 3 bases at J, with 11 bases in the middle. CDR3 length: 15 residues. The CDR3 bases are TGCAGTGCTAGAGATATTGGGGTTGACACCGGGGAGCTGTTTTTT. It yields the protein CSARDIGVDTGELFF.

This sequence joins TRBV7-2 and TRBJ2-6; the match to TRBD1 covers 7 bases. CDR3 length: 16 amino acids. Trimming at V came to 4 bases and at J to 4 bases, leaving 7 bases not matched to a gene. Germline CDR1 SGHTA, CDR2 FQGNSA. The DNA of the CDR3 is TGTGCCAGCAGCTCCTACAGGGGTCAGGGGGCCAACGTCCTGACTTTC. This translates into CASSSYRGQGANVLTF.

This clonotype has at least ten counts. This chain connects TRBV4-1 to TRBJ2-5, with D perhaps matching TRBD2 (6 bases). The CDR3 contains 15 residues. Germline CDR1 reads MGHRA; CDR2 reads YSYEKL. Deletions cut 1 base from V and 5 bases from J, with 14 bases between. CDR3 nucleotide sequence: TGCGCCAGCAGCCAAGTCGGGAGTCCTGTGGAGACCCAGTACTTC. This codes for CASSQVGSPVETQYF.

The sample holds one count of this clonotype. V usage is TRBV9 and J usage is TRBJ2-1; the match to TRBD2 covers 10 bases. J was trimmed by 4 bases and V by 3 bases; bases with no gene match: 7. The CDR3 contains 16 residues. Per the germline V gene, CDR1 is SGDLS and CDR2 is YYNGEE. CDR3 in DNA: TGTGCCAGCAGCGGAGAAGGTAGCGGGGGGTACAATGAGCAGTTCTTC. Translation gives CASSGEGSGGYNEQFF.

This clonotype occurred many times. This sequence joins TRBV3-1 and TRBJ2-2, with 10 bases fitting TRBD1. Germline V gene data show CDR1 as LGHDT and CDR2 as YNNKEL (reference sequence). The J segment lost 13 bases and the V segment lost 1 base, leaving 6 bases of the junction unmatched. CDR3 length: 14 amino acids. DNA of the CDR3: TGTGCCAGCAGCCAAGGACAGGGGGCTAGAGGGCTGTTTTTT. Its translation: CASSQGQGARGLFF.

In this sample, this clonotype is medium-sized. J is TRBJ2-5 and V is TRBV3-1; 8 bases are a match to TRBD2. The CDR3 loop spans 17 amino acids. Unmatched junction bases numbered 11, after V lost 4 bases and J lost 1 base. Germline V gene data show CDR1 as LGHDT and CDR2 as YNNKEL (reference sequence). The CDR3 sequence is CASSLVRSGGPQETQYF. The CDR3 DNA reads as TGTGCCAGCAGCCTCGTCCGGAGCGGGGGCCCCCAAGAGACCCAGTACTTC.

The chain joins TRBV20-1 to TRBJ2-2; possible D gene TRBD1, 6 bases. Deletions cut 4 bases from V and 1 base from J, with 7 bases between. The germline gives CDR1 DFQATT, CDR2 SNEGSKA (reference sequence). This CDR3 contains 13 residues. The CDR3: CSATTGNTGELFF. The DNA of the CDR3 is TGCAGTGCTACGACAGGGAACACCGGGGAGCTGTTTTTT.

This clonotype was counted only a few times. The chain uses TRBV7-8 and TRBJ2-5; 12 bases map to TRBD2. V dropped 7 bases and J dropped 3; count of bases not matched to a gene: 6. CDR1 is SGHVS and CDR2 is FQNEAQ in the germline V gene. The CDR3 has 15 residues. The CDR3 nucleotides read TGTGCCAGCACTCCCCTAGCGGGAGGGGAAGAGACCCAGTACTTC. This translates into CASTPLAGGEETQYF.